This TCR beta chain was retrieved from a study of cytomegalovirus exposure and HLA in healthy donors. Study details: Around four fifths of roughly 400 genotyped donors fell in the Caucasian-associated ancestry cluster.

Both 60 Vbeta primers and 13 Jbeta primers went into the PCR. TCRdb's copy holds only in-frame clones and misses some; the assay was immunoSEQ multiplex PCR. The sample has approximately 150,000 clones; about 73% are singletons. Germline trimming cut 7 bases from V and 2 bases from J; bases unmatched to any gene: 4. CDR3 length: 14 amino acids. Germline values: CDR1 SNHLY, CDR2 FYNNEI. The receptor comes from a woman aged 45-59 years in good health and CMV-seropositive. This chain links TRBV2 with TRBJ1-4, with TRBD1 matching 7 bases. Sequenced material: PBMCs. The CDR3 region is CASNIQGTNEKLFF. CDR3 sequence (DNA): TGTGCCAGCAATATACAGGGGACTAATGAAAAACTGTTTTTT.